This T cell receptor (beta chain) comes out of a study of blood T cell repertoires in COVID-19. Clones were read by immunoSEQ multiplex PCR, and TCRdb kept only the in-frame ones, dropping some. Of 160,000 or so clones detected, roughly 80% appear once; the ten largest clones hold 15% to 20%. The CDR3 runs 12 residues. V shed 6 bases and J 4 bases; nucleotides not matched to a gene: 3. Per germline, CDR1 SNHLY and CDR2 FYNNEI. Sequences were obtained from peripheral blood. This chain joins TRBV2 and TRBJ2-7; 7 nucleotides agree with TRBD1. This TCR derives from an elderly woman with acute or convalescent COVID-19. The CDR3 is CASRQGKYEQYF. CDR3 DNA: TGTGCCAGCAGACAGGGGAAATACGAGCAGTACTTC.